This TCR beta chain came from a study of naive and memory T cell subsets. Findings and caveats of the study: TCR transcript changes with activation or differentiation may affect this RNA method.

Four PCR rounds used nested alpha and beta constant region primers plus the SP2 primer. TCRdb re-called the 5' RACE reads with MiXCR, one entry per CDR3 protein. The sample lists more than 55,000 distinct CDR3 sequences; under 10% were seen once. This clonotype was counted a few times. The antigen remains unidentified. The V gene's germline CDR1 is SGHVS and CDR2 FQNEAQ. Trimming stripped 5 bases from V and 4 bases from J, with 15 bases between. This CDR3 comprises 15 residues. TCR cDNA received a 3' ligated oligonucleotide that carried a UMI. Adult healthy volunteers gave 2.5 ml peripheral blood for whole-blood RNA. Cells were not sorted; total RNA input targeted about 1 to 1000 ng.

V gene TRBV7-8 combines with J gene TRBJ2-1; D not certain. The origin of this receptor is a female donor in good health. The CDR3 loop is CASSVVKGPYNEQFF. The CDR3 coding sequence is TGTGCCAGCAGCGTGGTGAAGGGCCCGTACAATGAGCAGTTCTTC.